This T cell receptor beta chain was captured by sequencing in a study of T cell responses to AZD1222 COVID-19 vaccine (dated by TCRdb to about 2021). With respect to the entire study: AZD1222 recipients whose second dose came at about 4 weeks and those whose second dose came at about 12 weeks were combined into one group, since spike-specific TCR depth and breadth did not differ between the two schedules. A total of 233 trial participants underwent TCR sequencing, of whom some 210 received two doses of AZD1222 and about 25 received two doses of the MenACWY control vaccine. Enrollment into the trials was organized by age into subgroups of 18-55, 56-69 and 70-plus years, and those subgroups contained approximately 150, 30 and 60 TCR-sequenced participants, respectively. Points the paper makes about the study in general: Conclusions about previously exposed vaccinees are limited because only five to seven AZD1222 recipients were SARS-CoV-2 seropositive at baseline. Because no day 14 peak-response samples were available, the repertoires could be characterized only after the peak T cell response. Participants were mostly white British and included more females than males, and it was suggested by the authors that clonal diversity may have been underestimated. Epitopes outside the regions mutated in the B.1.351 and B.1.1.7 variants were reportedly recognized by nearly half of the unique spike-specific TCRs. The whole spike protein was spanned by vaccine-associated CD4 TCRs, and dominant responses were seen in regions 160-218 and 743-854. In the small 56-69-year group, the increase in depth fell short of significance, most likely because of low power. After two AZD1222 doses, spike-specific TCR breadth and depth were significantly higher than at day 0 and than in MenACWY recipients.

The CDR3 regions of human TCRbeta chains were analyzed by immunosequencing. Processing in the source paper ran as follows. Repertoire TCRs were matched against a reference library of SARS-CoV-2-specific TCRs generated with the MIRA antigen-specificity platform. Breadth was defined as the fraction of unique TCRs that were SARS-CoV-2-associated, and depth was defined as the fraction of total T cells that were SARS-CoV-2-associated. Using the MIRA data, each spike-specific TCR was assigned both to the spike region to which the TCR was reactive and to a CD4 or CD8 class. Log10-transformed breadth and depth values were compared by one-way ANOVA with Sidak's multiple comparisons tests. TCRdb stores this immuneACCESS table with in-frame sequences only. Part of the clones is absent; in the studies checked, under half of the shortfall reflects unresolved V genes, and no reason is known for the rest. V and J calls and clone size follow that table, whereas D and trimming were derived from the DNA. Across this sample there are 100,000 to 150,000 clones, with over 75% seen only once. Around 6.2% of the sample lies in the top ten.

The intended sense of this specimen's time point label: baseline before first vaccination. Vaccinee samples came from UK trials COV001 and COV002, including a single-blind randomized controlled phase 2/3 trial of AZD1222 (ChAdOx1 nCoV-19) in healthy adults. For TCRbeta chain sequencing, PBMC samples were collected from trial participants at day 0 and at day 28 after the second dose. With regard to this clone: Its antigen is not yet known. It has no much larger one-base neighbor in the sample; base qualities were not kept.

The starting material was peripheral blood, obtained on day 0 of AZD1222 vaccination. The clonotype comes from an adult in good health.

The sequenced DNA: TGTGCCTGGAGTGTAGGCCAGGGGTACGAGCAGTACTTC. Its protein reads: CAWSVGQGYEQYF. The sequence joins TRBV30 to TRBJ2-7; TRBD1 is possibly the D segment (6 matching bases). As encoded in the germline V gene (reference sequence), CDR1 is GTSNPN while CDR2 is SVGIG. Cut back by 0 bases and 4 bases, the V and J ends lie 10 bases apart. CDR3 length: 13 amino acids, cysteine to phenylalanine. Only CDR3 DNA is held: 39 bases, read in frame from base 1.